Following are 18 T cell receptor beta chains from one sample sequenced in a study of T cell repertoires in cytomegalovirus infection. No antigen has been identified for these receptors. TCRdb re-called the reads with MiXCR, one entry per CDR3 protein. Among approximately 81,000 distinct CDR3 sequences listed, approximately 24% were seen once. The specimen was CD8+ T cells from cultured PBMCs, collected from culture after CMV antigen stimulation. These receptors all stem from a human donor in good health (CMV status not recorded). Some clones in this sample may be carry-over from other donors' samples.

The chain combines TRBV29-1 with TRBJ2-7; D gene ambiguous. With 2 bases removed from V and 2 bases from J, the gap between germline ends came to 13 bases. This CDR3 has 14 residues. CDR1 is SQVTM, CDR2 ANQGSEA, per germline. CDR3 in DNA: TGCAGCGTTGAACTCATCTCCAGTCCCTACGAGCAGTACTTC. This translates into CSVELISSPYEQYF.

CDR3: CASSLGLDGEQFF. CDR3 sequence (DNA): TGTGCCAGCAGCTTGGGACTAGATGGTGAGCAGTTCTTC. This chain uses TRBV5-4 with TRBJ2-1; TRBD2 is a possible D gene (6 bases). Looked up from germline, CDR1 is SGHNT and CDR2 is YYREEE (reference sequence). Trimming stripped 0 bases from V and 9 bases from J, with 10 bases between. The CDR3 has 13 residues.

In this sample, this clonotype turned up a few times. The chain couples TRBV20-1 to TRBJ2-1, with TRBD2 matching 7 bases. Trimming cost V 5 bases and J 8 bases; bases outside gene matches: 18. In germline, CDR1 is DFQATT, CDR2 SNEGSKA (reference sequence). The CDR3 is made up of 16 amino acids. CDR3 DNA sequence: TGCAGTGCTGCCCTAAGGGGCGGGAGTACTGGGTATGAGCAGTTCTTC. Translation: CSAALRGGSTGYEQFF.

This clonotype was observed many times. In nucleotides, the CDR3 is TGTGCCAGCAAGAAACAGGGGTCGGGCTATGGCTACACCTTC. It codes for CASKKQGSGYGYTF. The chain is built from TRBV12-3 or TRBV12-4 and TRBJ1-2; TRBD1 aligns across 7 bases. The CDR3 consists of 14 residues. V lost 7 bases, J lost 4 bases, and 9 bases stayed unmatched.

This sequence joins TRBV28 and TRBJ2-1; D unclear. The CDR3 contains 12 residues. Looked up from germline, CDR1 is MDHEN and CDR2 is SYDVKM. Trimming left V 0 bases short and J 7 bases short, with 4 bases between. The CDR3, as DNA: TGTGCCAGCAGTTTATGGGGAAATGAGCAGTTCTTC. Protein product: CASSLWGNEQFF.

The chain is built from TRBV12-3 or TRBV12-4 and TRBJ1-6; 9 nucleotides align to TRBD1. The CDR3 length is 13 residues. The junction had 4 bases not matched to a gene; V was cut back by 6 bases and J by 10 bases. The CDR3 is CASRGQGGSPLHF. The CDR3 DNA reads as TGTGCCAGCAGGGGACAGGGAGGGTCACCCCTCCACTTT.

This clonotype showed up just a few times. The chain carries TRBV7-4 and TRBJ1-1; D call uncertain. The V gene lost 6 bases and the J gene lost 4 bases, with 15 bases spanning the gap. Germline V lookup: CDR1 SGHVT, CDR2 SQSDAQ. CDR3 length: 14 residues. The CDR3 region has the DNA TGTGCCAGCAGTGGAAGGGAGTTTCTCACTGAAGCTTTCTTT. This codes for CASSGREFLTEAFF.

This clonotype was counted between two and nine times. The V gene is TRBV18, the J gene TRBJ2-2, with a weak D call TRBD1 (6 bases). This CDR3 is 17 amino acids long. Trimming stripped 6 bases from V and 4 bases from J, with 21 bases between. The germline CDR1 and CDR2 sequences are KGHSH and LQKENI. The CDR3 bases are TGTGCCAGCTCGCATGATACCGGGACAACCGTCACCGGGGAGCTGTTTTTT. Translation: CASSHDTGTTVTGELFF. Full variable domain (rest looked up from reference TRBV18 and TRBJ2-2): NAGVMQNPRHLVRRRGQEARLRCSPMKGHSHVYWYRQLPEEGLKFMVYLQKENIIDESGMPKERFSAEFPKEGPSILRIQQVVRGDSAAYFCASSHDTGTTVTGELFFGEGSRLTVL.

In DNA, the CDR3 is TGCAGTGCTCCGTCGGAGGAGTTGAGGGCATCTGAAGCTTTCTTT. Its translation: CSAPSEELRASEAFF. The chain is built from TRBV20-1 and TRBJ1-1; D is uncertain. The CDR3 is made up of 15 amino acids. V lost 5 bases and J lost 6, with 22 bases in between. The V gene's germline CDR1 is DFQATT and CDR2 SNEGSKA (reference sequence).

This chain connects TRBV4-3 to TRBJ2-3; 13 nucleotides match TRBD2. Germline assignment: CDR1 LGHNA and CDR2 YSLEER. This CDR3 region has 18 residues. V gave up 5 bases and J gave up 0 bases; unmatched junction bases: 8. The CDR3 reads CASSTRLAGGPSTDTQYF. The CDR3 DNA sequence: TGCGCCAGCAGCACAAGACTAGCGGGGGGCCCCAGCACAGATACGCAGTATTTT.

The V call is TRBV12-3 or TRBV12-4, the J call TRBJ1-1; D is unclear. The CDR3 length is 12 residues. Trimming took off 10 bases at V and 1 base at J, with 10 bases between the two ends. The CDR3, as DNA: TGTGCCAACACGCGGGGGAACACTGAAGCTTTCTTT. As protein: CANTRGNTEAFF.

A few counts support this clonotype. This chain connects TRBV6-1 to TRBJ2-1; a possible D gene is TRBD1 (5 bases). This CDR3 contains 14 residues. CDR1 and CDR2 from the germline V gene are MNHNS and SASEGT. The germline V and J ends were trimmed by 5 bases and 7 bases, with 15 bases remaining between them. In DNA, the CDR3 is TGTGCCAGCAGTATCTCGCAGGGCATAAATGAGCAGTTCTTC. Protein: CASSISQGINEQFF.

This clonotype has ten or more counts. The chain is built from TRBV7-8 and TRBJ2-7; 7 nucleotides align to TRBD1. CDR1 and CDR2 (germline): SGHVS, FQNEAQ. Unmatched junction bases numbered 9, after V lost 1 base and J lost 6 bases. The CDR3 runs 15 residues. The CDR3 loop reads CASSLDRTGSSEQYF. In nucleotides, the CDR3 is TGTGCCAGCAGCTTAGATCGGACAGGCTCTAGCGAGCAGTACTTC.

The chain links TRBV20-1 to TRBJ2-7, with a tentative D call TRBD1 (6 bases). Trimming took off 3 bases at V and 3 bases at J, with 12 bases between the two ends. CDR3 length equals 13 residues. Germline V gene data show CDR1 as DFQATT and CDR2 as SNEGSKA (reference sequence). CDR3 DNA sequence: TGCAGTGCTAGGGCCGGGACACACTACGAGCAGTACTTC. This translates into CSARAGTHYEQYF.

This clonotype has just a few counts. This CDR3 is CASSEGTGGLETQYF. The CDR3 nucleotides are TGTGCCAGCAGCGAAGGGACAGGGGGCTTGGAGACCCAGTACTTC. This rearrangement joins TRBV7-8 to TRBJ2-5, with TRBD1 matching 12 bases. The CDR3 runs 15 residues. Germline CDR1 is SGHVS and CDR2 is FQNEAQ. The J segment lost 5 bases and the V segment lost 5 bases, leaving 6 bases of the junction unmatched.

This clonotype was observed at least ten times. This chain connects TRBV6-1 to TRBJ2-1; the match to TRBD2 covers 13 bases. CDR3 size: 18 residues. The ends lost 6 bases at V and 3 bases at J; junction bases unmatched: 11. CDR1 MNHNS and CDR2 SASEGT come from the germline V gene. This CDR3 reads CASRILAGGPFNYNEQFF. The CDR3 DNA reads as TGTGCCAGCAGAATACTAGCGGGAGGGCCTTTCAACTACAATGAGCAGTTCTTC.

The genes are TRBV12-3 or TRBV12-4 and TRBJ2-2, with 8 bases lining up with TRBD1. The CDR3 is 15 amino acids. Trimming removed 6 bases from V and 0 bases from J; junction bases left unmatched: 3. CDR3 in DNA: TGTGCCAGCAGCACGGGACAGGCGAACACCGGGGAGCTGTTTTTT. Translating it yields CASSTGQANTGELFF.

A few counts support this clonotype. The chain is built from TRBV28 and TRBJ1-2; a possible D gene is TRBD1 (6 bases). This CDR3 has 14 residues. Between the trimmed V and J ends, which lost 2 bases and 3 bases, there was a span of 10 bases. The V gene's germline CDR1 is MDHEN and CDR2 SYDVKM. The CDR3 sequence is CASSLQGGYYGYTF. CDR3 in DNA: TGTGCCAGCAGTTTACAAGGGGGGTACTATGGCTACACCTTC.